This T cell receptor (beta chain) was sequenced in a study of T cells in Graves' hyperthyroidism and ophthalmopathy. What was amplified from RNA transcripts were TCR beta CDR3 regions. When the TCR CDR3 underwent first-round RT-PCR, the HTBI primer set was used. TCRdb re-derived calls from the multiplex PCR reads in MiXCR, one entry per CDR3 protein. This sample yields roughly 500,000 distinct CDR3 sequences, of which around 43% are seen a single time; about two fifths belongs to the top ten. V lost 3 bases to trimming and J lost 5 bases; unmatched junction nucleotides: 8. Germline CDR1 and CDR2: SGDLS and YYNGEE. The CDR3 runs to 15 residues. Pregnant or lactating patients were excluded, as were those with uncontrolled infection or other autoimmune disease. The sample holds many counts of this clonotype. Its antigen is still unknown. Findings of the study overall: Ophthalmopathy, which appeared later, was predicted by the model a median approximately six months before onset.

V is TRBV9 and J is TRBJ2-5, with 9 positions matching TRBD2. This clonotype was sampled from an adult woman with Graves' disease, either hyperthyroidism or ophthalmopathy (not recorded which). The sample was peripheral blood or thyroid tissue (not recorded which). The CDR3: CASSGTGLASETQYF. CDR3 DNA: TGTGCCAGCAGCGGTACGGGACTAGCAAGCGAGACCCAGTACTTC.